The T cell receptor beta chain described here comes from a study of blood T cell repertoires in COVID-19. Turning to the study itself: There were acute and convalescent COVID-19 samples, and they came from the United States, Italy and Spain.

Libraries were prepared by immunoSEQ multiplex PCR; TCRdb keeps only in-frame clonotypes and omits some of them. The sample contains fewer than 350,000 clones, 75% to 90% of which appear only once. Assignments of participants to cohorts depended upon their own reported clinical history. Donors in Cohort 3 who had recovered were those with two negative PCRs, healthcare professional clearance, or resolution of their symptoms. CDR1 is GTSNPN, CDR2 SVGIG, per germline (reference sequence). There are 13 residues in the CDR3. Trimming left V 4 bases short and J 7 bases short, with 16 bases between. What was sequenced was PBMCs or T cells enriched from blood (not recorded which). The chain joins TRBV30 to TRBJ1-2; D perhaps matches TRBD1 (6 bases). This TCR came from a woman aged 40 to 50 who had recovered from COVID-19. The CDR3 DNA reads TGTGCCTGGAATATTCCAGGGGTTGGTGGCTACACCTTC. This codes for CAWNIPGVGGYTF.